This T cell receptor beta chain was documented in a study of T cell clones after liver transplantation. Looking at the study overall: TCRbeta sequencing after a pre-transplant mixed lymphocyte reaction identified graft-donor-reactive clones, later tracked in post-transplant blood. Study observations and caveats: Low donor cell numbers restricted donor-reactive repertoire measurement in a couple of subjects.

The CDR3 totals 15 residues. CDR1 is MNHNY and CDR2 is SVGAGI in the germline V gene (reference sequence). Trimming left V 3 bases short and J 4 bases short, with 16 bases between. Here immunoSEQ multiplex PCR was the method, and the copy in TCRdb shows in-frame clones only, minus some. Among over 100,000 clones listed, around 86% were seen once. Remarks on this clone: The antigen remains unidentified.

The rearrangement links TRBV6-6 to TRBJ2-7; tentatively, D is TRBD1 (5 bases). Sequenced material: CD4+ T cells from blood, taken before liver transplant. This receptor was taken from a human donor who received a liver transplant. CDR3 DNA sequence: TGTGCCAGCAGTTATGCAGGTCAGGGTTTATACGAGCAGTACTTC. It codes for CASSYAGQGLYEQYF.